Described below is a single TCR beta chain sequence and its context. Seattle's enrolled individuals joined amid active infection and were then monitored longitudinally. This record belongs to a study of blood T cell repertoires in COVID-19. Study summary: Spain, Italy and the United States supplied samples that represented acute and convalescent COVID-19. The cDNA or gDNA used as material had been derived from T cells, B-cell-depleted T cells, or PBMCs.

Germline values: CDR1 SEHNR, CDR2 FQNEAQ (reference sequence). The CDR3 runs to 15 residues. The V gene end was trimmed by 1 base and the J gene end by 4 bases; junction bases not matched to a gene: 2. Source study methods: The assay estimated nucleated cells by amplifying reference gene primers. Profiled with immunoSEQ multiplex PCR; TCRdb holds only in-frame clones, not every one. The DNA gave D and trimming, while V, J and clone size come from that table. The table lists a few hundred thousand clones, 80% to 95% of them singletons. The material sequenced was peripheral blood. The TCR originated in a young adult with COVID-19, enrolled during active disease. This chain links TRBV7-9 with TRBJ2-7; 12 bases agree with TRBD2. The CDR3 DNA follows: TGTGCCAGCAGCTTAGGACTAGCGGGGGTATACGAGCAGTACTTC. It is translated as CASSLGLAGVYEQYF.